Each of the 18 T cell receptor beta chains below was sequenced from the same sample in a study of regulatory T cells in long-lasting Graves disease. Time point reported: persistent/refractory GD, antithyroid drugs over 5 years with positive TRAb. There was RNA extracted from PBMCs, and the TCR library was made from it. Assembly of TCR beta libraries relied on iRepertoire HTBI primers together with Arm-PCR of CDR3 regions. TCRdb called the multiplex PCR reads again in MiXCR, with one record for every CDR3 protein. The sample has 300,000 to 500,000 distinct CDR3 sequences, under 25% seen once. The sample in question was peripheral blood mononuclear cells (PBMCs), obtained when the disease was refractory, from a patient treated with antithyroid drugs. The receptors here all came from a female donor with Graves disease.

The J gene is TRBJ2-7, the V gene TRBV12-3 or TRBV12-4, with 10 bases that match TRBD1. The CDR3 length is 14 residues. The junction had 6 bases not matched to a gene; V was cut back by 5 bases and J by 5 bases. CDR3: CASSPETGGHEQYF. The CDR3 DNA sequence: TGTGCCAGCAGTCCGGAGACAGGGGGCCACGAGCAGTACTTC.

This clonotype was seen a handful of times. This chain uses TRBV20-1 with TRBJ2-2; 13 positions match TRBD2. Germline V gene lookup returns CDR1 DFQATT and CDR2 SNEGSKA (reference sequence). Trimming cost V 2 bases and J 4 bases; bases outside gene matches: 10. The CDR3 has 18 residues. The CDR3 spells CSARKLAGGPQGTGELFF. The CDR3 bases are TGCAGTGCTAGAAAACTAGCGGGAGGGCCCCAAGGCACCGGGGAGCTGTTTTTT.

This chain uses TRBV6-1 with TRBJ2-6, with 8 positions matching TRBD2. The V gene's germline CDR1 is MNHNS and CDR2 SASEGT. The CDR3 consists of 18 residues. J gave up 0 bases and V 5 bases, and 9 bases lay outside the gene matches. The CDR3: CASSLRGGLLSGANVLTF. CDR3 bases: TGTGCCAGCAGTCTTCGGGGGGGCTTACTCTCTGGGGCCAACGTCCTGACTTTC.

In this sample, this clonotype turned up many times. CDR3 sequence reads: CASSDGRAQYF. The CDR3 region has the DNA TGTGCCAGCAGTGATGGCCGGGCACAGTACTTC. The chain is built from TRBV6-1 and TRBJ2-7; no reliable D call. This CDR3 spans 11 amino acids. Trimming took off 3 bases at V and 10 bases at J, with 10 bases between the two ends. Germline V CDR1 and CDR2: MNHNS, SASEGT.

There are many counts of this clonotype. Germline is not matched at one junction end, which may reflect a read error. J is TRBJ1-2 and V is TRBV12-3 or TRBV12-4; 9 bases are shared with TRBD1. This CDR3 contains 13 residues. CDR3 sequence (DNA): TGTGCCAGCACCACGGAGGGACAGGGCCGCCTCTCCTTC. Translating gives CASTTEGQGRLSF.

This clonotype was recorded a few times. CDR3 DNA: TGTGCCAGCAGTCGCCGGGGGGTCGGGGAGCTGTTTTTT. This codes for CASSRRGVGELFF. V is TRBV12-3 or TRBV12-4 and J is TRBJ2-2; TRBD2 agrees at 7 bases. The ends lost 5 bases at V and 7 bases at J; junction bases unmatched: 4. The CDR3 sequence is 13 residues long.

The J gene is TRBJ2-7, the V gene TRBV4-1; perhaps D is TRBD1 or TRBD2 (5 bases each). This CDR3 is 15 amino acids long. The germline V gene has CDR1 MGHRA and CDR2 YSYEKL. Trimming removed 0 bases from V and 2 bases from J, with 11 bases in between. In nucleotides, the CDR3 is TGCGCCAGCAGCCAAGAGGGGGTTTCAACCTACGAGCAGTACTTC. Amino acid sequence: CASSQEGVSTYEQYF.

This clonotype was seen a few times. V gene TRBV20-1 combines with J gene TRBJ2-5; D might be TRBD1 (5 bases). The germline gives CDR1 DFQATT, CDR2 SNEGSKA (reference sequence). The V end was cut by 3 bases, the J end by 3 bases, with 17 bases between. This CDR3 spans 15 amino acids. CDR3: CSARGRGPGKETQYF. The CDR3 coding sequence is TGCAGTGCTAGGGGGCGTGGGCCAGGTAAAGAGACCCAGTACTTC.

The rearrangement links TRBV28 to TRBJ2-1; no definite D call. Germline CDR1 is MDHEN and CDR2 is SYDVKM. CDR3 length equals 14 residues. V lost 6 bases and J 0 bases, leaving 9 bases between the germline ends. CDR3 in amino acids: CASRIPNSYNEQFF. The CDR3 nucleotides read TGTGCCAGCAGGATCCCGAACTCCTACAATGAGCAGTTCTTC.

At least ten counts were recorded for this clonotype. This chain links TRBV7-8 with TRBJ1-5; D might be TRBD1 (5 bases). Germline CDR1 SGHVS, CDR2 FQNEAQ. V was cut by 8 bases and J by 4 bases, with 18 bases left in between. This CDR3 is built from 15 residues. The CDR3 coding sequence is TGTGCCAGCGGACCCGGGGGAGGGCCGAATCAGCCCCAGCATTTT. It is translated as CASGPGGGPNQPQHF.

In its sample, this clonotype was seen a few times. The rearrangement uses TRBV6-2 or TRBV6-3 and TRBJ2-3, with 10 bases fitting TRBD2. The germline gives CDR1 MNHEY, CDR2 SVGEGT. V shed 2 bases and J 4 bases; nucleotides not matched to a gene: 12. The CDR3 is made up of 18 amino acids. The CDR3 protein is CASSYLAGAPRSADTQYF. The CDR3 nucleotides are TGTGCCAGCAGTTACCTAGCGGGAGCCCCGCGGAGCGCAGATACGCAGTATTTT.

Only a few counts were recorded for this clonotype. This chain links TRBV9 with TRBJ1-5; tentatively, D is TRBD1 (5 bases). Per the germline V gene, CDR1 is SGDLS and CDR2 is YYNGEE. The length of the CDR3 is 15 residues. V dropped 2 bases and J dropped 4 bases, with 13 bases sitting between them. This chain's CDR3 is CASSVGPDRNQPQHF. The CDR3 DNA is TGTGCCAGCAGCGTGGGACCCGACAGAAATCAGCCCCAGCATTTT.

This clonotype was counted ten times or more. V usage is TRBV11-2 and J usage is TRBJ1-2; a possible D gene is TRBD1 (5 bases). V was trimmed by 4 bases and J by 6 bases, leaving 12 bases between them. This CDR3 has 13 residues. Germline assignment: CDR1 SGHAT and CDR2 FQNNGV. The CDR3 sequence is CASSSIRDHGYTF. The CDR3 nucleotides are TGTGCCAGCAGCTCGATACGGGACCATGGCTACACCTTC.

This clonotype has at least ten counts. The chain recombines TRBV12-3 or TRBV12-4 with TRBJ2-5; TRBD1 is a possible D gene (7 bases). V shed 6 bases and J shed 4 bases, with 15 bases lying between them. CDR3 length equals 14 residues. The CDR3 sequence: CASSPTQGGETQYF. Written as DNA, the CDR3 is TGTGCCAGCAGCCCGACCCAGGGGGGAGAGACCCAGTACTTC.

This clonotype was recorded many times. V gene TRBV28 combines with J gene TRBJ1-4; D is uncertain. V was cut by 7 bases and J by 8 bases, with 11 bases left in between. Looked up from germline, CDR1 is MDHEN and CDR2 is SYDVKM. CDR3 size: 12 residues. This CDR3 is CASTSGLEKLFF. CDR3 DNA sequence: TGTGCCAGCACGTCGGGCCTCGAAAAACTGTTTTTT. Based on the CDR3 plus reference TRBV28 and TRBJ1-4, the full variable domain is DVKVTQSSRYLVKRTGEKVFLECVQDMDHENMFWYRQDPGLGLRLIYFSYDVKMKEKGDIPEGYSVSREKKERFSLILESASTNQTSMYLCASTSGLEKLFFGSGTQLSVL.

This clonotype was counted a few times. The chain recombines TRBV18 with TRBJ2-4; unclear D gene. V shed 0 bases and J shed 5 bases, with 8 bases lying between them. CDR3 size: 14 residues. The germline gives CDR1 KGHSH, CDR2 LQKENI. CDR3 DNA sequence: TGTGCCAGCTCACCACCTAACCCAGAAAACATTCAGTACTTC. Its translation: CASSPPNPENIQYF.

This clonotype has a count of ten or more. The CDR3 here is CASSLARTINQPQHF. CDR3 nucleotides: TGTGCCAGCAGCTTAGCAAGAACAATTAATCAGCCCCAGCATTTT. The rearrangement uses TRBV7-8 and TRBJ1-5; D gene ambiguous. Trimming cost V 0 bases and J 4 bases, with 10 bases left between them. The CDR3 runs 15 residues. CDR1 is SGHVS and CDR2 is FQNEAQ in the germline V gene.

This clonotype was picked up many times. The V gene is TRBV5-6, the J gene TRBJ2-5; 9 bases line up with TRBD2. Looked up from germline, CDR1 is SGHDT and CDR2 is YYEEEE. V lost 7 bases, J lost 4 bases, and 8 bases stayed unmatched. This CDR3 spans 14 amino acids. The CDR3 bases are TGTGCCAGCTCCATAGCGGGAGCAAGAGAGACCCAGTACTTC. Translating gives CASSIAGARETQYF.